This is a list of T cell receptor beta chains from one sample in a study of vaccination effects on CD4 cells after COVID-19. Their target antigens are unknown. TCRdb's copy holds only in-frame clones and misses some; the assay was immunoSEQ multiplex PCR. This table has approximately 58,000 clones, roughly 80% appearing once. The sample here was CD4+ T cells from PBMCs cultured without peptide, taken before COVID-19 vaccination. These receptors came from a human donor who received a COVID-19 vaccine. The CDR3 runs from the conserved cysteine through the conserved F or W. D genes are given only for firm matches. A row's size may be missing; if present it is once, few, many or a size class.

V	size	D	J	length	CDR3	DNA
TRBV3-1/TRBV3-2	few	-	TRBJ2-1	15	CASSLGTAVYNEQFF	TGTGCCAGCAGCCTCGGGACGGCTGTATACAATGAGCAGTTCTTC
TRBV18	-	TRBD2	TRBJ2-3	14	CASSLGLAQDTQYF	TGTGCCAGCTCACTTGGACTAGCACAAGATACGCAGTATTTT
TRBV7-8	-	TRBD1	TRBJ2-2	16	CASSLPGQGGTGELFF	TGTGCCAGCAGCTTACCGGGACAGGGAGGCACCGGGGAGCTGTTTTTT
TRBV6-5	-	TRBD1	TRBJ1-1	15	CASSSTGGGGTEAFF	TGTGCCAGCAGTTCAACAGGGGGGGGAGGCACTGAAGCTTTCTTT
TRBV12-3/TRBV12-4	-	-	TRBJ1-1	12	CASSRRGTEAFF	TGTGCCAGCAGTCGGCGCGGCACTGAAGCTTTCTTT
TRBV9	-	-	TRBJ2-3	16	CASSGYDSHRDYTQYF	TGTGCCAGCAGCGGATACGACAGCCACAGAGACTATACGCAGTATTTT
TRBV5-6	-	-	TRBJ2-1	15	CASSLTRYSYNEQFF	TGTGCCAGCAGCTTAACACGCTATTCCTACAATGAGCAGTTCTTC
TRBV18	-	TRBD1	TRBJ2-5	15	CASSPQITGGETQYF	TGTGCCAGCTCACCTCAAATCACAGGGGGAGAGACCCAGTACTTC
TRBV5-1	-	-	TRBJ1-5	15	CASSLTGTATQPQHF	TGCGCCAGCAGCTTGACCGGGACTGCCACTCAGCCCCAGCATTTT
TRBV10-1	few	-	TRBJ1-5	17	CASSESAQGRGNQPQHF	TGCGCCAGCAGTGAATCAGCTCAGGGTCGGGGCAATCAGCCCCAGCATTTT
TRBV12-3/TRBV12-4	-	TRBD1	TRBJ2-5	13	CASLGQAGETQYF	TGTGCCAGCTTGGGACAGGCTGGAGAGACCCAGTACTTC
TRBV7-9	few	TRBD1	TRBJ1-4	14	CASSLGQGNEKLFF	TGTGCCAGCAGCTTAGGACAGGGAAATGAAAAACTGTTTTTT
TRBV3-1/TRBV3-2	-	TRBD1	TRBJ1-2	15	CASRRGTAGDYGYTF	TGTGCCAGCAGGCGCGGGACAGCCGGAGACTATGGCTACACCTTC
TRBV7-3	-	-	TRBJ1-6	15	CASSSGSSYNSPLHF	TGTGCCAGCAGTTCCGGGAGCTCCTATAATTCACCCCTCCACTTT
TRBV28	-	TRBD2	TRBJ2-5	17	CASSLRSGGAVLETQYF	TGTGCCAGCAGTCTCCGTAGCGGGGGGGCGGTATTGGAGACCCAGTACTTC
TRBV9	-	-	TRBJ2-1	15	CASSSGTTRVNEQFF	TGTGCCAGCAGTTCCGGGACAACCAGAGTAAATGAGCAGTTCTTC
TRBV7-2	-	-	TRBJ1-3	14	CASSRTLVGNTIYF	TGTGCCAGCAGCCGGACCTTAGTTGGAAACACCATATATTTT
TRBV6-6	-	-	TRBJ1-1	13	CASSPPLNTEAFF	TGTGCCAGCAGTCCACCACTGAACACTGAAGCTTTCTTT
TRBV10-2	-	-	TRBJ2-2	15	CASSERTANTGELFF	TGCGCCAGCAGTGAACGGACAGCGAACACCGGGGAGCTGTTTTTT
TRBV5-8	-	-	TRBJ1-6	16	CASSLEGRSYNSPLHF	TGTGCCAGCAGCCTCGAGGGGCGCTCCTATAATTCACCCCTCCACTTT
TRBV15	-	TRBD1	TRBJ2-3	16	CATSRTDRGLPDTQYF	TGTGCCACCAGCCGAACGGACAGGGGGCTACCAGATACGCAGTATTTT
TRBV15	-	-	TRBJ1-1	13	CATSRLQGGQAFF	TGTGCCACCAGCAGATTACAGGGAGGTCAAGCTTTCTTT
TRBV9	-	-	TRBJ2-1	15	CASSVRAGSYNEQFF	TGTGCCAGCAGCGTGCGGGCGGGGTCCTACAATGAGCAGTTCTTC
TRBV6-6	-	TRBD2	TRBJ2-2	16	CASSRGRAENTGELFF	TGTGCCAGCAGTCGAGGGAGGGCAGAGAACACCGGGGAGCTGTTTTTT
TRBV30	-	-	TRBJ2-6	15	CAWSVGVSGANVLTF	TGTGCCTGGAGTGTTGGGGTGTCTGGGGCCAACGTCCTGACTTTC
TRBV18	-	-	TRBJ1-2	16	CASSPTEVANTYGYTF	TGTGCCAGCTCACCCACAGAAGTAGCGAACACCTATGGCTACACCTTC
TRBV9	few	-	TRBJ2-1	16	CASSKSGTHTDNEQFF	TGTGCCAGCAGCAAATCCGGGACTCACACCGACAATGAGCAGTTCTTC
TRBV5-5	-	TRBD1	TRBJ2-3	13	CASSLDRGDTQYF	TGTGCCAGCAGCCTCGACAGGGGAGATACGCAGTATTTT
TRBV5-5	few	-	TRBJ1-1	13	CASSQQMNTEAFF	TGTGCCAGCAGCCAACAAATGAACACTGAAGCTTTCTTT
TRBV10-1	few	-	TRBJ1-1	14	CASSESQGRTEAFF	TGCGCCAGCAGTGAGTCGCAGGGTCGAACTGAAGCTTTCTTT
TRBV27	-	-	TRBJ1-5	15	CASSRDQAGNQPQHF	TGTGCCAGCAGTCGGGACCAGGCTGGCAATCAGCCCCAGCATTTT
TRBV6-5	-	TRBD1	TRBJ1-5	15	CASSSIGTGYGPQHF	TGTGCCAGCAGTTCAATCGGGACAGGGTATGGGCCCCAGCATTTT
TRBV24-1	-	TRBD1	TRBJ2-5	16	CATSAGQGNSGEAQYF	TGTGCCACCAGTGCGGGACAGGGTAACTCAGGAGAGGCCCAGTACTTC
TRBV28	-	-	TRBJ2-5	11	CASSLSQPQYF	TGTGCCAGCAGTTTATCCCAACCCCAGTACTTC
TRBV30	-	-	TRBJ2-4	13	CAWSAWAKNIQYF	TGTGCCTGGAGCGCCTGGGCCAAAAACATTCAGTACTTC
TRBV6-5	once	-	TRBJ2-2	14	CASSYNRGGGELFF	TGTGCCAGCAGTTACAACAGGGGAGGCGGGGAGCTGTTTTTT
TRBV2	-	TRBD1	TRBJ1-5	13	CASSGTGDQPQHF	TGTGCCAGCAGTGGGACAGGAGACCAGCCCCAGCATTTT
TRBV10-3	few	-	TRBJ1-3	13	CAIGLGSGNTIYF	TGTGCCATCGGTTTGGGGTCTGGAAACACCATATATTTT
TRBV24-1	-	TRBD1	TRBJ2-2	15	CATSPGQGYTGELFF	TGTGCCACCAGTCCGGGACAGGGGTACACCGGGGAGCTGTTTTTT
TRBV5-1	-	-	TRBJ2-5	13	CASSLQGMETQYF	TGCGCCAGCAGCTTGCAGGGGATGGAGACCCAGTACTTC
TRBV6-5	-	-	TRBJ1-3	13	CASSGGISATIYF	TGTGCCAGCAGCGGGGGGATCTCGGCCACCATATATTTT
TRBV7-2	-	TRBD1	TRBJ2-3	18	CASSPRNRGRIGTDTQYF	TGTGCCAGCAGCCCAAGGAACAGGGGGCGCATCGGAACAGATACGCAGTATTTT
TRBV5-4	-	-	TRBJ2-3	16	CASSLKGGSTADTQYF	TGTGCCAGCAGCTTGAAGGGGGGGTCTACCGCAGATACGCAGTATTTT
TRBV7-9	few	TRBD1	TRBJ1-2	12	CASRGGQGGYTF	TGTGCCAGCAGAGGAGGACAGGGAGGCTACACCTTC
TRBV5-1	-	-	TRBJ1-5	15	CASSLVGDLGQPQHF	TGCGCCAGCAGCTTGGTTGGGGACCTGGGTCAGCCCCAGCATTTT
TRBV7-2	few	-	TRBJ1-1	14	CASSPSGTNTEAFF	TGTGCCAGCTCTCCCTCGGGGACGAACACTGAAGCTTTCTTT
TRBV5-6	-	-	TRBJ1-2	12	CASSTQGPGYTF	TGTGCCAGCAGCACACAGGGTCCTGGCTACACCTTC
TRBV5-1	few	-	TRBJ1-2	17	CASSPRTGMGGSDGYTF	TGCGCCAGCAGCCCCAGGACCGGGATGGGGGGATCGGATGGCTACACCTTC
TRBV7-9	-	-	TRBJ1-1	16	CASSLARGGKNTEAFF	TGTGCCAGCAGCTTAGCACGCGGGGGAAAGAACACTGAAGCTTTCTTT
TRBV5-1	-	-	TRBJ2-2	15	CASSLGNTGAGELFF	TGCGCCAGCAGCTTGGGAAACACGGGGGCCGGGGAGCTGTTTTTT
TRBV6-6	-	TRBD2	TRBJ2-5	18	CASSPGTSGGMYQETQYF	TGTGCCAGCAGTCCGGGGACTAGCGGGGGGATGTACCAAGAGACCCAGTACTTC
TRBV19	-	-	TRBJ1-6	13	CASSPQGNSPLHF	TGTGCCAGTAGTCCCCAGGGAAACTCACCCCTCCACTTT
TRBV20-1	once	-	TRBJ2-6	13	CSASYSGANVLTF	TGCAGTGCTAGTTATTCTGGGGCCAACGTCCTGACTTTC
TRBV2	-	-	TRBJ2-2	14	CASSEEVGTGELFF	TGTGCCAGCAGTGAAGAAGTTGGAACCGGGGAGCTGTTTTTT
TRBV10-3	-	-	TRBJ1-4	14	CAISERSQNEKLFF	TGTGCCATCAGTGAAAGGAGTCAAAATGAAAAACTGTTTTTT